The table lists the clone carrying this T cell receptor beta chain with many counts. As yet, its antigen is unknown. The data belong to a study of T cells in Graves' hyperthyroidism and ophthalmopathy. Study overall: Peripheral blood specimens were obtained at initial diagnosis, prior to any treatment. Study-wide results and caveats: Also found in blood were most expanded thyroid clonotypes above 0.001.

Each patient was aged 18 to 65 and had newly diagnosed hyperthyroidism of under 2 months' duration. Trimming cost V 0 bases and J 2 bases, with 6 bases left between them. This CDR3 has 14 residues. Looked up from germline, CDR1 is LGHDT and CDR2 is YNNKEL (reference sequence). From RNA transcripts, TCR beta CDR3 regions were amplified. The HTBI primer set was used in a first-round RT-PCR of the TCR CDR3. TCRdb independently ran MiXCR on the multiplex PCR reads; one entry per CDR3 protein. The table lists about 770,000 distinct CDR3 sequences, 18% of them singletons. Input material: blood. V and J are TRBV3-1 and TRBJ2-3, with unresolved D. This receptor was identified in a woman in her fifties or sixties with Graves' hyperthyroidism that later progressed to Graves' ophthalmopathy. The CDR3: CASSQDIVTDTQYF. The CDR3 DNA sequence: TGTGCCAGCAGCCAAGATATCGTCACAGATACGCAGTATTTT.